The source of this TCR beta chain is a study of metastatic and nonmetastatic thyroid tumors. This CDR3 comprises 15 residues. Trimming cost V 4 bases and J 8 bases; bases outside gene matches: 13. From germline, CDR1 is SGHDT and CDR2 YYEEEE. TCRdb ran MiXCR on the PCR reads. This table holds about 69,000 clones, more than 13% found once. Patients underwent thyroid surgery, and none had received any treatment before it. The source material was blood. The receptor's source is a male donor with papillary thyroid cancer or a benign thyroid nodule (not recorded which). Some clones in this sample may be carry-over from other donors' samples. The chain is built from TRBV5-6 and TRBJ2-5; 8 bases line up with TRBD2. CDR3: CASSASSGSWDTQYF. The CDR3 DNA reads as TGTGCCAGCAGCGCGTCCAGCGGGAGTTGGGATACCCAGTACTTC.